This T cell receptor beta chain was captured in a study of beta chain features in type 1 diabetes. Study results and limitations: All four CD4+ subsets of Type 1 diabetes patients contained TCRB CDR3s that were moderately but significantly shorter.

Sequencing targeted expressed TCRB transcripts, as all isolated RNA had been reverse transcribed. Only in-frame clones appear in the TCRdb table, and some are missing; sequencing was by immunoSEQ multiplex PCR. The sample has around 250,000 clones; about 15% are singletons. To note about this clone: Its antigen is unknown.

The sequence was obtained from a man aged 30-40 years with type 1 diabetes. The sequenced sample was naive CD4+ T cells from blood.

CDR3 DNA: TGTGCCACCTCGAAGGGGACTAAGTACTTC. Protein sequence: CATSKGTKYF. The V and J genes are TRBV19 and TRBJ2-5, with TRBD2 matching 7 bases. J lost 12 bases, V lost 10 bases, and 8 bases had no gene match. CDR1 and CDR2 from the germline V gene are LNHDA and SQIVND (reference sequence). The CDR3 loop spans 10 amino acids.